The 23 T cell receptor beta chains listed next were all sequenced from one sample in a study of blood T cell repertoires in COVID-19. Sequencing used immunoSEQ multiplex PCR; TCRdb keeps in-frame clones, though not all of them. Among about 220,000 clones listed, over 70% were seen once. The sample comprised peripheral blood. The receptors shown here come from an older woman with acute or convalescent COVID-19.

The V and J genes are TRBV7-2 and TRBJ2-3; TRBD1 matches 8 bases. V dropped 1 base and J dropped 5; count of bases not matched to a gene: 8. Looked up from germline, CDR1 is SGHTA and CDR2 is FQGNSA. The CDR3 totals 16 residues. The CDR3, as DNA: TGTGCCAGCAGCTTAGTTGGGACAGGAGACGGAGATACGCAGTATTTT. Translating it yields CASSLVGTGDGDTQYF.

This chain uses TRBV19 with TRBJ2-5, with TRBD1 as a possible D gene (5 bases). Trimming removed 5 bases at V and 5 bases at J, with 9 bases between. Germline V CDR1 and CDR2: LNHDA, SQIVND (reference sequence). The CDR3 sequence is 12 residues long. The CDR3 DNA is TGTGCCAGTAGTGGTCCAGGGGAGACCCAGTACTTC. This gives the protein CASSGPGETQYF.

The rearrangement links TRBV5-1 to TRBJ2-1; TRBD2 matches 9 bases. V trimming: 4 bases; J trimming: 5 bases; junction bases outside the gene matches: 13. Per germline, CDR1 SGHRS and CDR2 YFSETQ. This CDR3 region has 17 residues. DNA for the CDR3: TGCGCCAGCAGCCTGGCCGGAGGGCTAGCGGGGAACAATGAGCAGTTCTTC. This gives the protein CASSLAGGLAGNNEQFF.

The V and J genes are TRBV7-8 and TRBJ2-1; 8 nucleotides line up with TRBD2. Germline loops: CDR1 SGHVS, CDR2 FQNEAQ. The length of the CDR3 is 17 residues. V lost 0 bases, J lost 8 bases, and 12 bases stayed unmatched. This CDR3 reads CASSLAGSGGPNDEQFF. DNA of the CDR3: TGTGCCAGCAGCTTAGCGGGGAGCGGGGGCCCCAATGATGAGCAGTTCTTC.

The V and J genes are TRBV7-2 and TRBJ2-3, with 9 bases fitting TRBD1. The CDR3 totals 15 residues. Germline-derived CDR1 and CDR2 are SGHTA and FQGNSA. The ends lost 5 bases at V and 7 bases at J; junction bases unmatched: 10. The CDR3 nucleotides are TGTGCCAGCAGCCAAGGACAGGGGCTAAGGTATACGCAGTATTTT. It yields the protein CASSQGQGLRYTQYF.

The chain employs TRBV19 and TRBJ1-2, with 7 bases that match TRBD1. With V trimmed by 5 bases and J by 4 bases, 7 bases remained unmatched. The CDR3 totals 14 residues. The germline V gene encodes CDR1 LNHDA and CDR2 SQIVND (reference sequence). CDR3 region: CASSAGQFSYGYTF. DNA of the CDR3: TGTGCCAGTAGTGCGGGACAGTTTAGCTATGGCTACACCTTC.

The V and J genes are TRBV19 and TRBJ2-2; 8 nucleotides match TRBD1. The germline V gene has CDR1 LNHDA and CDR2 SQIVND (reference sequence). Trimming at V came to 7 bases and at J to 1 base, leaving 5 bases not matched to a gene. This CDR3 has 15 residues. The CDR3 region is CASTLGQGNTGELFF. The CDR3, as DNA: TGTGCCAGTACACTCGGACAGGGGAACACCGGGGAGCTGTTTTTT.

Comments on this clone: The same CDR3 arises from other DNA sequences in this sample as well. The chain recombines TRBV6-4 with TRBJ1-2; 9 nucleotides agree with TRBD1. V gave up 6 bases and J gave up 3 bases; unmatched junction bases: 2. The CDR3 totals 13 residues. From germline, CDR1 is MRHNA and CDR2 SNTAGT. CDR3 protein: CASRGQGDYGYTF. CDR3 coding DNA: TGTGCCAGCAGGGGACAGGGAGACTATGGCTACACCTTC.

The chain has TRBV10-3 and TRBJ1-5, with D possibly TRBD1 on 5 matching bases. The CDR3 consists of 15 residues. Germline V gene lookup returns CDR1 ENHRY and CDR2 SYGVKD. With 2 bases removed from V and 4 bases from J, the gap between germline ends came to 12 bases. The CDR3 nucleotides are TGTGCCATCAGTGAGATATTGGGGGGAAATCAGCCCCAGCATTTT. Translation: CAISEILGGNQPQHF.

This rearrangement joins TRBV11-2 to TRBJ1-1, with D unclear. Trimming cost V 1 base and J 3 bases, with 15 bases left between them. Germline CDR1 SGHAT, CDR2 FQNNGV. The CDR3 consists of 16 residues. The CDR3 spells CASSLAPIGGHTEAFF. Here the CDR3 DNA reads TGTGCCAGCAGCTTAGCTCCAATCGGCGGGCACACTGAAGCTTTCTTT.

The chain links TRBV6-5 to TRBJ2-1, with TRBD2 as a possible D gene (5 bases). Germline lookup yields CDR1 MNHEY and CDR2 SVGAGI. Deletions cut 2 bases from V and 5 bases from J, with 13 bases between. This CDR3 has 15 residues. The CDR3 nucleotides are TGTGCCAGCAGTTACCAGGCGGGCCGGAACAATGAGCAGTTCTTC. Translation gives CASSYQAGRNNEQFF.

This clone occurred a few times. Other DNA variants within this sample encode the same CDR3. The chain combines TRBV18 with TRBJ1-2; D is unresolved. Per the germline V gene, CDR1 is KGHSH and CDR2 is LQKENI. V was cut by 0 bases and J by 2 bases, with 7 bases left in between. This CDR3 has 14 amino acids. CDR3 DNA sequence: TGTGCCAGCTCACCACCACTAGGAAACTATGGCTACACCTTC. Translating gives CASSPPLGNYGYTF.

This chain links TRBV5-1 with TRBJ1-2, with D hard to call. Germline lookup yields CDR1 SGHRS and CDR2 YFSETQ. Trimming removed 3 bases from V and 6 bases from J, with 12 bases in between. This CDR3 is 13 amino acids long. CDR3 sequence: CASSSGFGDGYTF. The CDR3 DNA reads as TGCGCCAGCAGCTCGGGGTTCGGGGATGGCTACACCTTC. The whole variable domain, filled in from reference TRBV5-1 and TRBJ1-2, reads KAGVTQTPRYLIKTRGQQVTLSCSPISGHRSVSWYQQTPGQGLQFLFEYFSETQRNKGNFPGRFSGRQFSNSRSEMNVSTLELGDSALYLCASSSGFGDGYTFGSGTRLTVV.

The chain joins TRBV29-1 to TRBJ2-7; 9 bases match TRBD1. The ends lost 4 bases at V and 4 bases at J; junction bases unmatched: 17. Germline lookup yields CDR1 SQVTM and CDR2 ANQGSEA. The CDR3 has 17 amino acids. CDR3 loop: CSVARPTGGTGTYEQYF. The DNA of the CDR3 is TGCAGCGTTGCACGGCCCACGGGTGGGACAGGGACATACGAGCAGTACTTC.

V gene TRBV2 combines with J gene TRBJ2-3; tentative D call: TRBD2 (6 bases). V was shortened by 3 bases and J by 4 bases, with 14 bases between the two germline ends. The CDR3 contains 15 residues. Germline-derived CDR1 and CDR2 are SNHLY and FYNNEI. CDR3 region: CASSERGGAPDTQYF. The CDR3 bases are TGTGCCAGCAGTGAGAGGGGCGGGGCCCCAGATACGCAGTATTTT.

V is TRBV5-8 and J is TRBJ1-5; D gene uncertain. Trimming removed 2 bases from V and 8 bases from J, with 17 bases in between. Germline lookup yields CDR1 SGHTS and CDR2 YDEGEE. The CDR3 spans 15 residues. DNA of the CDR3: TGTGCCAGCAGCTTTTATCGCGCTATCCGGGAGCCCCAGCATTTT. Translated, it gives CASSFYRAIREPQHF.

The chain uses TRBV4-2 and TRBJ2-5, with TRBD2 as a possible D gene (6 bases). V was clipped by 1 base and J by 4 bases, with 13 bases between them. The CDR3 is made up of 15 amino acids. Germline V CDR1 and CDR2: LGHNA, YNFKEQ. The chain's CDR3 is CASSQVPGLTETQYF. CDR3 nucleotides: TGTGCCAGCAGCCAAGTACCGGGACTTACAGAGACCCAGTACTTC.

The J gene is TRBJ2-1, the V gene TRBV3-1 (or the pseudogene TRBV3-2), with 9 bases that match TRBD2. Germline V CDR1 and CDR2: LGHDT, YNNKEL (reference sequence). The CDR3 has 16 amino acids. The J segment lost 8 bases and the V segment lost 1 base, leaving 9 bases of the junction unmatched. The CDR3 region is CASSQGASGVSDEQFF. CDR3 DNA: TGTGCCAGCAGCCAAGGAGCTAGCGGGGTTTCCGATGAGCAGTTCTTC.

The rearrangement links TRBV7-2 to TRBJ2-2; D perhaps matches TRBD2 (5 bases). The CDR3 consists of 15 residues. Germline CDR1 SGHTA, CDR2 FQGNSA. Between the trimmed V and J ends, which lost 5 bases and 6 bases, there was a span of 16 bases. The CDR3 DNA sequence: TGTGCCAGCAGCCCGGCTAGCAACAGCGCCGGGGAGCTGTTTTTT. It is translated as CASSPASNSAGELFF.

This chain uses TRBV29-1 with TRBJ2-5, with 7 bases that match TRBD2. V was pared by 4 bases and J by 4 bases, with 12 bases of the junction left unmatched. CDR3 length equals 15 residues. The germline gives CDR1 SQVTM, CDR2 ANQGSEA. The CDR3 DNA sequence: TGCAGCGTTGGCCACGGACTAGTATTTCGAGAGACCCAGTACTTC. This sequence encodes CSVGHGLVFRETQYF.

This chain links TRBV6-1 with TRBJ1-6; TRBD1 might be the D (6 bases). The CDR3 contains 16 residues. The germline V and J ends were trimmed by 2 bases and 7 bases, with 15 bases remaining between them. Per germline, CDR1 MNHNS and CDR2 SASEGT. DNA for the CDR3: TGTGCCAGCAGTGAACAAACAGGGATGGCGAATTCACCCCTCCACTTT. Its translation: CASSEQTGMANSPLHF.

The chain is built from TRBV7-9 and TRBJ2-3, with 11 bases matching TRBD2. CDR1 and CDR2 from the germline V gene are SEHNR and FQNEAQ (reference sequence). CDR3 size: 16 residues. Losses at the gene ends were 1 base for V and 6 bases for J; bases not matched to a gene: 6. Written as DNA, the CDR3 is TGTGCCAGCAGCTTAGGGACTAGCGGGCTTTCGGATACGCAGTATTTT. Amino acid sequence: CASSLGTSGLSDTQYF.

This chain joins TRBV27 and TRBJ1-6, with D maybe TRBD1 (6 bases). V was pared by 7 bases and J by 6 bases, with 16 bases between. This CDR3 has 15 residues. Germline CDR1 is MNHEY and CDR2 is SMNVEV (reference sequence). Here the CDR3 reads CASTHQGFLNSPLHF. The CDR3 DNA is TGTGCCAGCACTCACCAGGGGTTCCTTAATTCACCCCTCCACTTT.